Following are 16 T cell receptor beta chains from one sample sequenced in a study of Tregs in tolerant kidney transplant recipients (dated by TCRdb to the late 2010s). The time point label corresponds to: blood sample drawn before combined kidney and bone marrow transplant. Library generation was performed with the immunoSEQ multiplex PCR assay. TCRdb limited this immuneACCESS table to in-frame rearrangements with V and J called. A share of clones is missing; checked studies link under half to unresolved V genes, and the rest is unexplained. The table for this sample shows some 52,000 clones. About 0.83% of the sample is in the top ten clones. Sequencing used CD4+ T cells from blood, obtained before the transplant. Receptor source: a human donor who received a combined kidney and bone marrow transplant.

Comments on this clone: The read terminates 3 residues before the CDR3 end, so the remaining end is supplied by the germline J gene. The gene calls are TRBV19 and TRBJ2-3, with 9 bases identical to TRBD1. This CDR3 contains 17 residues. Germline loops: CDR1 LNHDA, CDR2 SQIVND (reference sequence). The V segment lost 4 bases and the J segment 0 bases; nucleotides outside the gene matches: 8. Incomplete CDR3 DNA: TGTGCCAGTAGTAAACAGGGGGCGGTAGGAAGCACAGATACG. As protein: CASSKQGAVGSTDT. In full, the CDR3 reads CASSKQGAVGSTDTQYF.

CDR3 DNA, as far as it was read: TGTGCCAGCTCACCCGGACAGATAAGTTATGGC. It specifies CASSPGQISYG. The entire CDR3 protein reads CASSPGQISYGYTF. The rearrangement uses TRBV18 and TRBJ1-2; D may be TRBD1 (6 bases). The CDR3 extends 3 residues past the end of the read, so its final part is completed from the germline J gene. Germline V gene sequence: CDR1 KGHSH, CDR2 LQKENI. Trimming stripped 3 bases from V and 5 bases from J, with 13 bases between. CDR3 length: 14 residues.

Comment on this clone: The CDR3 end falls 3 residues outside the read, so it is completed with the germline J gene. The chain has TRBV20-1 and TRBJ1-1; TRBD1 agrees at 7 bases. V lost 0 bases, J lost 4 bases, and 11 bases stayed unmatched. The CDR3 sequence is 16 residues long. CDR1 is DFQATT and CDR2 is SNEGSKA in the germline V gene (reference sequence). The CDR3 protein is CSARDSAGGFSTEAFF. The sequenced CDR3 bases are TGCAGTGCTAGAGATTCGGCAGGGGGATTTTCCACTGAA.

Remarks on this clone: From the germline J gene comes the end of the CDR3, since the read stops 3 residues before it. The chain joins TRBV6-1 to TRBJ1-2; no clear D gene. The length of the CDR3 is 14 residues. Trimming took 2 bases from V and 3 from J, leaving 10 bases between them. Germline lookup yields CDR1 MNHNS and CDR2 SASEGT. CDR3 DNA (partial): TGTGCCAGCAGTGAAAATGGGCCATACTATGGC. Translating gives CASSENGPYYG. The entire CDR3 protein reads CASSENGPYYGYTF.

Points on this clone: The read ends 3 residues shy of where the CDR3 ends; the end is completed using the germline J gene. V usage is TRBV4-1 and J usage is TRBJ2-2; TRBD2 matches at 11 bases. This CDR3 spans 17 amino acids. In germline, CDR1 is MGHRA, CDR2 YSYEKL. Trimming took 3 bases from V and 1 from J; bases not matched to a gene: 4. The CDR3 spells CASSHRTSGWNTGELFF. CDR3 DNA, as far as it was read: TGCGCCAGCAGCCACCGGACTAGCGGGTGGAACACCGGGGAG.

To note about this clone: The sequenced fragment ends 3 residues before the CDR3 boundary, so the rest is inferred from the germline J gene. The gene calls are TRBV6-2 or TRBV6-3 and TRBJ1-5; 11 bases align to TRBD1. Trimming cost V 6 bases and J 6 bases; bases outside gene matches: 4. Germline V lookup: CDR1 MNHEY, CDR2 SVGEGT. The length of the CDR3 is 14 residues. The sequenced CDR3 bases are TGTGCCAGCAGCGGACAGGGGGCTCGTCAGCCC. Its protein is CASSGQGARQP. The full CDR3 protein reads CASSGQGARQPQHF.

In regard to this clone: The read ends 3 residues shy of where the CDR3 ends; the end is completed using the germline J gene. This chain joins TRBV2 and TRBJ1-2; 10 bases are a match to TRBD1. CDR1 and CDR2 (germline): SNHLY, FYNNEI. The V segment lost 4 bases and the J segment 3 bases; nucleotides outside the gene matches: 2. The CDR3 contains 14 residues. CDR3 bases read: TGTGCCAGCAGTGGACAGGGGGCGGACTATGGC. Translated, it gives CASSGQGADYG. The complete CDR3 protein is CASSGQGADYGYTF.

Notes on this clone: The read gets to within 3 residues of the CDR3 end, and the germline J gene fills in the rest. The chain joins TRBV7-2 to TRBJ1-1; D gene uncertain. Germline assignment: CDR1 SGHTA and CDR2 FQGNSA. CDR3 length equals 14 residues. Trimming cost V 8 bases and J 3 bases, with 16 bases left between them. Partial CDR3 DNA: TGTGCCAGCCGCCTAATCCCCGGTGACACTGAA. Translated, it gives CASRLIPGDTE. The whole CDR3 sequence reads CASRLIPGDTEAFF.

Of note for this clone: Sequencing ends 3 residues short of the CDR3 end; the germline J gene provides the rest. The chain carries TRBV6-2 or TRBV6-3 and TRBJ1-2, with D possibly being TRBD1 (5 bases). The CDR3 spans 16 residues. V lost 6 bases and J 0 bases, leaving 17 bases between the germline ends. In germline, CDR1 is MNHEY, CDR2 SVGEGT. CDR3: CASSLRKGRSNYGYTF. Partial CDR3 DNA: TGTGCCAGCAGCCTCAGGAAGGGGCGCTCTAACTATGGC.

As for this clone: The CDR3 goes on 3 residues after the read ends, and that part is filled in from the germline J gene. The V call is TRBV2, the J call TRBJ1-1; weak D call: TRBD1 (5 bases). Trimming stripped 1 base from V and 4 bases from J, with 7 bases between. The CDR3 has 13 amino acids. CDR1 is SNHLY and CDR2 is FYNNEI in the germline V gene. The part of the CDR3 DNA that was read is TGTGCCAGCAGTGAAGACGGGGGCACTGAA. Protein: CASSEDGGTE. The full-length CDR3 reads as CASSEDGGTEAFF. Full variable domain (missing parts from reference TRBV2 and TRBJ1-1): EPEVTQTPSHQVTQMGQEVILRCVPISNHLYFYWYRQILGQKVEFLVSFYNNEISEKSEIFDDQFSVERPDGSNFTLKIRSTKLEDSAMYFCASSEDGGTEAFFGQGTRLTVV.

Worth noting for this clone: The sequence runs out 3 residues before the end of the CDR3; the remainder is reconstructed from the germline J gene. The gene calls are TRBV19 and TRBJ2-7; 8 bases fit TRBD1. After removal of 8 bases from V and 4 bases from J, the junction contained 7 bases not matched to a gene. Looked up from germline, CDR1 is LNHDA and CDR2 is SQIVND (reference sequence). This CDR3 has 13 residues. CDR3 in amino acids: CASGGQVPYEQYF. The part of the CDR3 DNA that was read is TGTGCCAGTGGGGGACAGGTGCCTTACGAG.

Comments on this clone: The read halts 3 residues ahead of the CDR3 end, with the missing end drawn from the germline J gene. The chain uses TRBV7-2 and TRBJ1-4, with TRBD1 matching 9 bases. The ends lost 4 bases at V and 8 bases at J; junction bases unmatched: 5. The CDR3 spans 14 residues. CDR1 and CDR2 (germline): SGHTA, FQGNSA. CDR3 residues: CASSSDRGGEKLFF. The CDR3 bases that were read are TGTGCCAGCAGCTCGGACAGGGGTGGGGAAAAA.

Concerning this clone: The read finishes 3 residues shy of the CDR3 end, and the germline J gene is used to complete it. The gene calls are TRBV10-1 and TRBJ2-6, with 9 bases matching TRBD1. With 6 bases clipped from V and 1 base from J, the junction kept 13 bases outside the gene matches. Per germline, CDR1 WNHNN and CDR2 SYGVQD (reference sequence). The CDR3 loop spans 19 amino acids. CDR3 sequence reads: CASRGSWDRVESGANVLTF. The sequenced part of the CDR3 DNA is TGCGCCAGCAGGGGTAGTTGGGACAGGGTCGAGTCTGGGGCCAACGTC.

With regard to this clone: Read coverage stops 3 residues before the CDR3 terminus; the germline J gene supplies the remainder. The chain recombines TRBV6-1 with TRBJ2-1; 9 bases are a match to TRBD1. The CDR3 totals 14 residues. CDR1 MNHNS and CDR2 SASEGT come from the germline V gene. J lost 9 bases, V lost 1 base, and 4 bases had no gene match. The covered CDR3 bases are TGTGCCAGCAGTGAAGAATGGACAGGGGCTGAG. Its protein product is CASSEEWTGAE. The CDR3, in full, reads CASSEEWTGAEQFF.

Notes on this clone: Read data end 3 residues before the CDR3 end; the end is taken from the germline J gene. The gene calls are TRBV5-1 and TRBJ1-4; the D is unclear. There are 16 residues in the CDR3. Germline V gene lookup returns CDR1 SGHRS and CDR2 YFSETQ. V was cut by 0 bases and J by 1 base, with 10 bases left in between. CDR3 sequence reads: CASSLGQEITNEKLFF. The part of the CDR3 DNA that was read is TGCGCCAGCAGCTTGGGGCAAGAAATAACTAATGAAAAA.

Turning to this clone: The CDR3 end is not reached by the read, which stops 3 residues before it; the germline J gene fills it in. The rearrangement joins TRBV7-9 to TRBJ1-5; D may be TRBD1 (5 bases). From germline, CDR1 is SEHNR and CDR2 FQNEAQ (reference sequence). The CDR3 has 13 amino acids. V gave up 5 bases and J gave up 5 bases, with 10 bases separating them. CDR3 protein: CASSGQGHQPQHF. The sequenced CDR3 bases are TGTGCCAGCAGCGGTCAGGGCCATCAGCCC.